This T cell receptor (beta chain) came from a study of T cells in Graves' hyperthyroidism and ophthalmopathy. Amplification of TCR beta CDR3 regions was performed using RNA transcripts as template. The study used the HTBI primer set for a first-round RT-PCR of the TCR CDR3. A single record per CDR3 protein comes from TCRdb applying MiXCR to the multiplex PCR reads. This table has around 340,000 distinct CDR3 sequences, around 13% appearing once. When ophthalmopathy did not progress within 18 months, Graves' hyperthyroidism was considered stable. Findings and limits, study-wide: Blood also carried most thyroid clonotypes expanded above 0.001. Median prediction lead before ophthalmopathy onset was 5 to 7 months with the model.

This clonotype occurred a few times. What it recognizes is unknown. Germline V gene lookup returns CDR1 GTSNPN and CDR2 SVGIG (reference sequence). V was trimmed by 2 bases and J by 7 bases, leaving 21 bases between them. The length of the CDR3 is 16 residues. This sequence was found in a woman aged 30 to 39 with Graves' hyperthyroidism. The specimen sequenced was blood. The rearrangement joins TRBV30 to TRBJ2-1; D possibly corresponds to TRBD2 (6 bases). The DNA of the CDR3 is TGTGCCTGGAGTAAGAGAGGGAGGACGGAGGAGAATGAGCAGTTCTTC. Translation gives CAWSKRGRTEENEQFF.